These T cell receptor beta chains were read from a single sample in a study of Ad26.COV2.S vaccination and SARS-CoV-2 variants. This table comes from immunoSEQ multiplex PCR, and its TCRdb copy is limited to in-frame clones, with some not included. The sample shows fewer than 400,000 clones, approximately 90% of them seen only once. The sample in question was peripheral blood, obtained in a trial of Ad26.COV2.S vaccine versus placebo. Receptors were obtained from a person aged 18-60 years who received the Ad26.COV2.S COVID-19 vaccine or a placebo. CDR3s include the opening cysteine and the closing phenylalanine or tryptophan. Each record gives: V gene, J gene, D gene, clone size, CDR3 DNA, CDR3 protein. The D gene is left open where the match is weak. A clone size is listed for some rows: how often the clone was seen (once, few, many), or a class if it is expanded.

TRBV4-1,TRBJ1-6,.,.,TGCGCCAGCAGCCAACGGACCCGCAGGCTGGATTCACCCCTCCACTTT,CASSQRTRRLDSPLHF
TRBV7-9,TRBJ2-3,.,once,TGTGCCAGCAGCTTAGCGGGGGACCGTAGCACAGATACGCAGTATTTT,CASSLAGDRSTDTQYF
TRBV19,TRBJ2-5,TRBD2,.,TGTGCCACAGGACTAGCGGGAGGGAAGCGAGAGACCCAGTACTTC,CATGLAGGKRETQYF
TRBV18,TRBJ1-5,TRBD1,.,TGTGCCAGCTCACCGGGACAGCCTTGGGGGGACTTGAATCAGCCCCAGCATTTT,CASSPGQPWGDLNQPQHF
TRBV6-5,TRBJ1-1,.,.,TGTGCCAGCAGTTTACAGGAAGGACAGACTAAAGCTTTCTTT,CASSLQEGQTKAFF
TRBV4-1,TRBJ2-2,.,once,TGCGCCAGCAGGCGGTGGTGGAACACCGGGGAGCTGTTTTTT,CASRRWWNTGELFF
TRBV3-1/TRBV3-2,TRBJ1-6,.,.,TGTGCCAGCAGCCAAGTTCGGCAGTCCGATTCACCCCTCCACTTT,CASSQVRQSDSPLHF
TRBV10-1,TRBJ2-3,.,.,TGCGCCAGCGGATCCCTTAGCACAGATACGCAGTATTTT,CASGSLSTDTQYF
TRBV5-5,TRBJ1-5,.,.,TGTGCCAGCAGCCTAGACAGTTATCAGCCCCAGCATTTT,CASSLDSYQPQHF
TRBV11-2,TRBJ2-2,.,once,TGTGCCAGCAGCTTACGGGGGGCTGGCACCGGGGAGCTGTTTTTT,CASSLRGAGTGELFF
TRBV6-5,TRBJ1-6,.,.,TGTGCCAGCACCGACCGGGGGGCCGTTTCACCCCTCCACTTT,CASTDRGAVSPLHF
TRBV6-5,TRBJ1-5,.,.,TGTGCCAGCCGGCTAGGGCGGGTGGAGCCCCAGCATTTT,CASRLGRVEPQHF
TRBV2,TRBJ1-5,TRBD1,.,TGTGCCAGCAGGGACAGGGGGAATCAGCCCCAGCATTTT,CASRDRGNQPQHF
TRBV4-1,TRBJ1-3,.,.,TGCGCCAGCAGCTCATTCGGGGGCTCTGGAAACACCATATATTTT,CASSSFGGSGNTIYF
TRBV19,TRBJ2-1,TRBD2,.,TGTGCCAGTAGTAGACGACTAGCGGGGGGGCTAGAGCAGTTCTTC,CASSRRLAGGLEQFF
TRBV12-3/TRBV12-4,TRBJ2-7,.,.,TGTGCCAGCAGTTTAGCCATTACGGAGCAGTACTTC,CASSLAITEQYF
TRBV3-1/TRBV3-2,TRBJ2-4,.,.,TGTGCCAGCAGCCAAACCGACTCGGGCATTCAGTACTTC,CASSQTDSGIQYF
TRBV7-8,TRBJ1-2,TRBD1,.,TGTGCCAGCAGCTTAGATCTGTTGGGACAGGGAGGCGATGGCTACACCTTC,CASSLDLLGQGGDGYTF
TRBV2,TRBJ2-1,TRBD2,.,TGTGCCAGCAACTCGGAGCGTGGCGGGGGGCCTAAGAGCTCCTACAATGAGCAGTTCTTC,CASNSERGGGPKSSYNEQFF
TRBV4-1,TRBJ2-6,.,.,TGCGCCAGCAGCCACCTTGGGGGCGCATTGGGGGCCAACGTCCTGACTTTC,CASSHLGGALGANVLTF
TRBV4-1,TRBJ1-2,TRBD1,once,TGCGCCAGCAGCCAAGCCGGGACAGGGGGATATGGCTACACCTTC,CASSQAGTGGYGYTF
TRBV2,TRBJ2-7,.,few,TGTGCCAGCCGCCCCCGACTAAAAACCTACGAGCAGTACTTC,CASRPRLKTYEQYF
TRBV14,TRBJ1-2,.,few,TGTGCCAGCAGCCAAGACCGGACGGGTGGCTACACCTTC,CASSQDRTGGYTF
TRBV19,TRBJ1-2,TRBD1,few,TGTGCCAGTAGTCTCACTCACGGGACAGATAACTATGGCTACACCTTC,CASSLTHGTDNYGYTF
TRBV5-8,TRBJ2-5,TRBD2,.,TGTGCCAGCAGTTTCGGACTAGCGGGGAAAAAATGGGAGACCCAGTACTTC,CASSFGLAGKKWETQYF
TRBV12-3/TRBV12-4,TRBJ1-2,TRBD1,.,TGTGCCAGCAGTTACTCGGGACAGGATGGCTACACCTTC,CASSYSGQDGYTF
TRBV18,TRBJ1-5,.,once,TGTGCCAGCTCACCAAGTAAGGTGAGGCCCCAGCATTTT,CASSPSKVRPQHF
TRBV5-5,TRBJ1-6,.,.,TGTGCCAGCAGCTTGGCGGGCAGCGATTCACCCCTCCACTTT,CASSLAGSDSPLHF
TRBV6-6,TRBJ1-4,.,.,TGTGCCAGCACCCCGCTTTCAACTAATGAAAAACTGTTTTTT,CASTPLSTNEKLFF
TRBV12-3/TRBV12-4,TRBJ2-1,.,.,TGTGCAGCCGGGACACTGGGGTACAATGAGCAGTTCTTC,CAAGTLGYNEQFF
TRBV24-1,TRBJ1-1,.,.,TGTGCCACCAGTGATAACAGGGTTGAAGCTTTCTTT,CATSDNRVEAFF
TRBV24-1,TRBJ2-5,.,.,TGTGCCACCAGTGATTGGTACCAAGAGACCCAGTACTTC,CATSDWYQETQYF
TRBV3-1/TRBV3-2,TRBJ2-1,.,.,TGTGCCAGCAGCCAAGTCGTAGGGGGCTCCTACAATGAGCAGTTCTTC,CASSQVVGGSYNEQFF
TRBV5-1,TRBJ1-2,.,few,TGCGCCAGCAGCTTGGAGTCGGACCCGTCGCGTGGCTACACCTTC,CASSLESDPSRGYTF
TRBV5-1,TRBJ2-7,TRBD1,once,TGCGCCAGCAGCCTAGGGACAGGTGGCTCCTACGAGCAGTACTTC,CASSLGTGGSYEQYF
TRBV19,TRBJ2-5,.,.,TGTGCCAGTAGCCGGGACTCCCAAGAGACCCAGTACTTC,CASSRDSQETQYF
TRBV2,TRBJ1-2,.,.,TGTGCCAGTCTCAGGACTAACTATGGCTACACCTTC,CASLRTNYGYTF
TRBV10-3,TRBJ2-5,.,.,TGTGCCATCAGAGGACTCACCCGAGAGACCCAGTACTTC,CAIRGLTRETQYF
TRBV10-3,TRBJ2-6,.,.,TGTGCCATCAGTGAGTCGAGTTCTGGGGCCAACGTCCTGACTTTC,CAISESSSGANVLTF
TRBV14,TRBJ1-2,TRBD1,.,TGTGCCAGCAGCCAGGACAGGGGGGCCTATGGCTACACCTTC,CASSQDRGAYGYTF
TRBV5-1,TRBJ1-3,.,.,TGCGCCAGCAGTCCCCGTGGAGGAACGTCCGGAAACACCATATATTTT,CASSPRGGTSGNTIYF
TRBV11-2,TRBJ2-5,.,.,TGTGCCAGCAGCTCCTCCCAGGGGACCCAGTACTTC,CASSSSQGTQYF
TRBV6-2/TRBV6-3,TRBJ2-7,.,.,TGTGCCAGCAGTTATCGACAGGGACTTCTCTACGAGCAGTACTTC,CASSYRQGLLYEQYF
TRBV6-5,TRBJ1-2,.,.,TGTGCCAGCATTGGGGGGTCGGAAGGCTACACCTTC,CASIGGSEGYTF
TRBV15,TRBJ2-5,TRBD2,.,TGTGCCACCAGCAGAGATGTAGCGGGGGGGTCAGAGACCCAGTACTTC,CATSRDVAGGSETQYF
TRBV2,TRBJ2-1,.,.,TGTGCCAGCAGTGCAGGGACCCACAATGAGCAGTTCTTC,CASSAGTHNEQFF
TRBV6-1,TRBJ1-2,.,.,TGTGCCAGCAGTGATGTGGCTCCTTATGGCTACACCTTC,CASSDVAPYGYTF
TRBV6-5,TRBJ2-5,TRBD2,.,TGTGCCAGCACTAGCGGGGGGCCAGGGGAGACCCAGTACTTC,CASTSGGPGETQYF
TRBV7-9,TRBJ1-5,.,.,TGTGCCAGCAGCCCGAGAGGCAATCAGCCCCAGCATTTT,CASSPRGNQPQHF
TRBV29-1,TRBJ2-7,.,.,TGCAGCGTTGGGGAGGGGGAGAGCTCCTACGAGCAGTACTTC,CSVGEGESSYEQYF
TRBV3-1/TRBV3-2,TRBJ2-5,.,once,TGTGCCAGCAGCCACTTGGCACTCTCTAAAGAGACCCAGTACTTC,CASSHLALSKETQYF
TRBV12-3/TRBV12-4,TRBJ1-5,.,.,TGTGCCAGCACCAAATGGGGCAATCAGCCCCAGCATTTT,CASTKWGNQPQHF
TRBV6-4,TRBJ2-7,TRBD1,.,TGTGCCAGCGTTCGGCGGGGTCTCGTGACAGGGGGCGTCCCCCCCCACGAGCAGTACTTC,CASVRRGLVTGGVPPHEQYF
TRBV7-2,TRBJ1-1,.,.,TGTGCCAGCAGCAAGTCGGACAAGAACACTGAAGCTTTCTTT,CASSKSDKNTEAFF
TRBV19,TRBJ1-1,.,.,TGTGCCAGTAAGGCGGCAGTTGGTGGCACTGAAGCTTTCTTT,CASKAAVGGTEAFF
TRBV5-1,TRBJ2-5,.,.,TGCGCCAGCAGCTTGTATAGCGGAGTTGGCCAAGAGACCCAGTACTTC,CASSLYSGVGQETQYF
TRBV9,TRBJ2-1,TRBD1,few,TGTGCCAGCAGCGTAGTAGGGACAGGGTACGGCGAGCAGTTCTTC,CASSVVGTGYGEQFF
TRBV3-1/TRBV3-2,TRBJ1-4,.,.,TGTGCCAGCAGCCAACCCACGGGAGGGGGGAGCGAAAAACTGTTTTTT,CASSQPTGGGSEKLFF
TRBV7-8,TRBJ2-3,TRBD2,.,TGTGCCAGCAGCTTAAGTCCGGGGAGTAATAGCGGGGGTAGCACAGATACGCAGTATTTT,CASSLSPGSNSGGSTDTQYF